Presented here are 12 T cell receptor beta chains from one specimen sequenced in a study of identical twins. A single record per CDR3 protein comes from TCRdb applying MiXCR to the 5' RACE reads. The repertoire holds 500,000 to 650,000 distinct CDR3 sequences, with just over 7% as singletons. These data also formed part of another study, on yellow fever vaccine responses in identical twins.

The sequenced sample consisted of PBMCs. These receptors were collected from a woman aged 18-29 years in good health.

This clonotype was seen ten or more times. The chain combines TRBV20-1 with TRBJ2-3, with 10 bases identical to TRBD2. Germline CDR1 DFQATT, CDR2 SNEGSKA (reference sequence). The CDR3 length is 16 residues. Trimming cost V 1 base and J 4 bases; bases outside gene matches: 8. The CDR3 is CSARVQASGSADTQYF. CDR3 DNA sequence: TGCAGTGCTAGAGTGCAGGCTAGCGGGAGTGCAGATACGCAGTATTTT.

The rearrangement joins TRBV28 to TRBJ2-6; D uncertain. Germline V gives CDR1 MDHEN, CDR2 SYDVKM. The CDR3 contains 15 residues. The V and J ends lost 5 bases and 4 bases respectively, with 12 bases between them. The CDR3 is CASSKRMSGANVLTF. CDR3 DNA sequence: TGTGCCAGCAGTAAACGAATGTCGGGGGCCAACGTCCTGACTTTC.

The chain links TRBV6-2 or TRBV6-3 to TRBJ2-1, with D possibly called TRBD1 or TRBD2 (5 bases each). There are 18 residues in the CDR3. Trimming took 0 bases from V and 4 from J, leaving 19 bases between them. Germline values: CDR1 MNHEY, CDR2 SVGEGT. Here the CDR3 DNA reads TGTGCCAGCAGTTACTCGACCCAGTGGCGCGAGGGGTACAATGAGCAGTTCTTC. Translated: CASSYSTQWREGYNEQFF.

There are many counts of this clonotype. V usage is TRBV14 and J usage is TRBJ2-1, with a possible D match to TRBD2 (5 bases). Germline CDR1 is SGHDN and CDR2 is FVKESK. The CDR3 has 15 residues. The V end lost 1 base, the J end lost 8 bases, and 15 bases lay between the germline ends. CDR3 in DNA: TGTGCCAGCAGCCAAGGTTTGTGGGAGAACGATGAGCAGTTCTTC. This gives the protein CASSQGLWENDEQFF.

This clonotype was seen ten or more times. The gene calls are TRBV12-3 or TRBV12-4 and TRBJ2-2, with D perhaps TRBD2 (6 bases). CDR3 length equals 12 residues. Trimming removed 5 bases from V and 9 bases from J, with 10 bases in between. Here the CDR3 reads CASSRGGRELFF. CDR3 in DNA: TGTGCCAGCAGTCGGGGCGGGAGGGAGCTGTTTTTT.

This clonotype was picked up a small number of times. The gene calls are TRBV10-3 and TRBJ1-2; no clear D gene. There are 14 residues in the CDR3. Germline assignment: CDR1 ENHRY and CDR2 SYGVKD. The germline V and J ends were trimmed by 0 bases and 6 bases, with 11 bases remaining between them. The DNA for the CDR3 is TGTGCCATCAGTGAGTCTCTTACAACTAATGGCTACACCTTC. It codes for CAISESLTTNGYTF.

This clonotype was seen repeatedly, ten times or more. The V and J genes are TRBV5-1 and TRBJ1-1; no clear D. The CDR3 has 14 residues. Trimming shortened V by 0 bases and J by 3 bases, and 9 bases separated the two germline ends. Germline lookup yields CDR1 SGHRS and CDR2 YFSETQ. The DNA of the CDR3 is TGCGCCAGCAGCTTGGTACCTAAGGACACTGAAGCTTTCTTT. This sequence encodes CASSLVPKDTEAFF. Filled out from reference TRBV5-1 and TRBJ1-1, the complete variable domain reads KAGVTQTPRYLIKTRGQQVTLSCSPISGHRSVSWYQQTPGQGLQFLFEYFSETQRNKGNFPGRFSGRQFSNSRSEMNVSTLELGDSALYLCASSLVPKDTEAFFGQGTRLTVV.

This clonotype was picked up a small number of times. CDR3 bases: TGTGCCAGCAGCCTTATAGCGGGAAAGGGAGATACGCAGTATTTT. Protein product: CASSLIAGKGDTQYF. The V gene is TRBV9, the J gene TRBJ2-3; 8 positions agree with TRBD2. J gave up 5 bases and V 4 bases, and 9 bases lay outside the gene matches. The CDR3 has 15 residues. CDR1 is SGDLS and CDR2 is YYNGEE in the germline V gene.

The rearrangement joins TRBV7-9 to TRBJ2-3; TRBD2 matches at 7 bases. This CDR3 contains 15 residues. J was trimmed by 2 bases and V by 4 bases; bases with no gene match: 6. The germline V gene has CDR1 SEHNR and CDR2 FQNEAQ (reference sequence). Here the CDR3 reads CASSSSGTTTDTQYF. In DNA form, the CDR3 reads TGTGCCAGCAGCTCTTCCGGGACTACCACAGATACGCAGTATTTT.

This clonotype was seen repeatedly, ten times or more. The chain combines TRBV11-2 with TRBJ1-6; a weak D match, TRBD1 (6 bases). V lost 2 bases and J lost 10, with 12 bases in between. Germline CDR1 reads SGHAT; CDR2 reads FQNNGV. CDR3 length: 14 residues. DNA for the CDR3: TGTGCCAGCAGCTTACAGGGGCGCGGGTCACCCCTCCACTTT. Residues: CASSLQGRGSPLHF.

This chain uses TRBV20-1 with TRBJ1-5; D remains ambiguous. Trimming left V 1 base short and J 1 base short, with 11 bases between. CDR1 DFQATT and CDR2 SNEGSKA come from the germline V gene (reference sequence). The CDR3 sequence is 15 residues long. This chain's CDR3 is CSARGWEPSNQPQHF. The CDR3 DNA reads TGCAGTGCTAGAGGCTGGGAGCCGAGCAATCAGCCCCAGCATTTT.

This clonotype occurred a few times. The chain is built from TRBV25-1 and TRBJ1-1, with 7 bases that match TRBD1. The CDR3 sequence is 13 residues long. Trimming at V came to 6 bases and at J to 6 bases, leaving 7 bases not matched to a gene. CDR1 is MGHDK, CDR2 SYGVNS, per germline. CDR3 in DNA: TGTGCCAGCAGCGGGGACAGCTTGGCTGAAGCTTTCTTT. Residues: CASSGDSLAEAFF.